This T cell receptor (beta chain) appears in the sequencing data of a study of human T cells and chemical hapten exposure. Study summary: The study sensitized with 2% DPC on a 2 cm by 2 cm patch of upper inner arm skin. Minor volume differences among pooled libraries chiefly drove per-sample TCR yield variation.

In the study's own analysis: Samples ranged from 23,224 to 690,600 TCRs, with a median of approximately 91,000. TCRdb recomputed calls from the RACE reads with MiXCR, one row per CDR3 protein. These V and J calls rely on TCRdb rather than the paper's analysis. The sample has tens of thousands of distinct CDR3 sequences; roughly 8.5% are singletons. Time point specified: patch test 2, 6 weeks after DPC sensitization. The treatment denotes: therapeutic diphenylcyclopropenone sensitization with weekly scalp DPC. Participating donors were patients with alopecia, aged 18 to 70 years, considered appropriate candidates for DPC. Germline assignment: CDR1 LGHDT and CDR2 YNNKEL (reference sequence). This CDR3 has 14 amino acids. With 6 bases removed from V and 5 bases from J, the gap between germline ends came to 17 bases.

This TCR came from a woman in her forties or fifties with alopecia areata. Some clones in this sample may be carry-over from other donors' samples. The V gene is TRBV3-1, the J gene TRBJ2-7; D is undetermined. Material: whole blood, obtained in connection with sensitization to the hapten diphenylcyclopropenone (DPC). The CDR3, as DNA: TGTGCCAGCAGTCAGGTCCCCCGCTTGGACGAGCAGTACTTC. Protein: CASSQVPRLDEQYF.